Listed here are 21 T cell receptor beta chains from one sample, sequenced in a study of cytomegalovirus exposure and HLA in healthy donors. Clones were read by immunoSEQ multiplex PCR, and TCRdb kept only the in-frame ones, dropping some. The sample lists some 210,000 clones; over 65% were seen once. The material sequenced was PBMCs. These receptors all come from a woman younger than 30 in good health and CMV-seronegative.

The gene calls are TRBV15 and TRBJ2-1; no reliable D call. This CDR3 contains 15 residues. The V end lost 0 bases, the J end lost 4 bases, and 10 bases lay between the germline ends. Germline CDR1 is LNHNV and CDR2 is YYDKDF (reference sequence). CDR3 sequence (DNA): TGTGCCACCAGCAGAGATGGCAAGAGTTACAATGAGCAGTTCTTC. Its translation is CATSRDGKSYNEQFF.

The chain recombines TRBV28 with TRBJ2-2, with 10 bases aligning to TRBD2. This CDR3 has 16 residues. Losses at the gene ends were 2 bases for V and 4 bases for J; bases not matched to a gene: 4. Germline loops: CDR1 MDHEN, CDR2 SYDVKM. The CDR3 region has the DNA TGTGCCAGCAGTTTAGCTAGCGGGAGTCCCACCGGGGAGCTGTTTTTT. Translation gives CASSLASGSPTGELFF. Full variable domain (outside the CDR3, taken from reference TRBV28 and TRBJ2-2): DVKVTQSSRYLVKRTGEKVFLECVQDMDHENMFWYRQDPGLGLRLIYFSYDVKMKEKGDIPEGYSVSREKKERFSLILESASTNQTSMYLCASSLASGSPTGELFFGEGSRLTVL.

The chain is built from TRBV4-1 and TRBJ2-5, with TRBD1 identical over 7 bases. This CDR3 region has 16 residues. J lost 4 bases, V lost 1 base, and 9 bases had no gene match. The germline CDR1 and CDR2 sequences are MGHRA and YSYEKL. DNA of the CDR3: TGCGCCAGCAGCCAAGGGTACAGGGGATTAAGAGAGACCCAGTACTTC. Protein sequence: CASSQGYRGLRETQYF.

This chain connects TRBV30 to TRBJ2-2, with TRBD1 identical over 7 bases. The length of the CDR3 is 15 residues. V shed 0 bases, J shed 6 bases, and the junction held 7 bases outside the gene matches. CDR1 is GTSNPN and CDR2 is SVGIG in the germline V gene (reference sequence). The CDR3 region has the DNA TGTGCCTGGAGTGTTTTGGGGACAGAGGCCGGGGAGCTGTTTTTT. The encoded protein is CAWSVLGTEAGELFF.

The J gene is TRBJ1-4, the V gene TRBV19; D unclear. Germline CDR1 reads LNHDA; CDR2 reads SQIVND (reference sequence). V gave up 4 bases and J gave up 0 bases, with 9 bases separating them. The CDR3 sequence is 15 residues long. CDR3: CASSNPYTTNEKLFF. The CDR3 bases are TGTGCCAGTAGTAACCCTTACACAACTAATGAAAAACTGTTTTTT.

The V and J genes are TRBV2 and TRBJ1-1, with TRBD1 identical over 8 bases. CDR1 is SNHLY, CDR2 FYNNEI, per germline. The CDR3 runs to 14 residues. The V and J ends lost 3 bases and 7 bases, in that order; junction bases with no gene match: 7. The CDR3 nucleotides read TGTGCCAGCAGTGAGGGTACAGGGGGTGGTGAAGCTTTCTTT. Translated, it gives CASSEGTGGGEAFF. Based on the CDR3 plus reference TRBV2 and TRBJ1-1, the full variable domain is EPEVTQTPSHQVTQMGQEVILRCVPISNHLYFYWYRQILGQKVEFLVSFYNNEISEKSEIFDDQFSVERPDGSNFTLKIRSTKLEDSAMYFCASSEGTGGGEAFFGQGTRLTVV.

This clone occurred a few times. Different DNA sequences within this sample yield the same CDR3. The chain combines TRBV5-1 with TRBJ1-1, with D unclear. The V end lost 0 bases, the J end lost 1 base, and 4 bases lay between the germline ends. The CDR3 is 13 residues long. The germline V gene encodes CDR1 SGHRS and CDR2 YFSETQ. CDR3 in amino acids: CASSLAENTEAFF. CDR3 in DNA: TGCGCCAGCAGCTTGGCGGAGAACACTGAAGCTTTCTTT.

The rearrangement links TRBV9 to TRBJ2-7; TRBD1 might be the D (6 bases). V was shortened by 4 bases and J by 3 bases, with 11 bases between the two germline ends. CDR1 is SGDLS and CDR2 is YYNGEE in the germline V gene. The CDR3 covers 13 residues. The CDR3 coding sequence is TGTGCCAGCAGCTTACAGGGTGACTACGAGCAGTACTTC. Encoded protein: CASSLQGDYEQYF.

The V gene is TRBV5-6, the J gene TRBJ2-5; a possible D gene is TRBD1 (5 bases). Germline values: CDR1 SGHDT, CDR2 YYEEEE. Trimming cost V 3 bases and J 5 bases, with 8 bases left between them. This CDR3 spans 12 amino acids. CDR3 loop: CASSWAGETQYF. CDR3 coding DNA: TGTGCCAGCAGCTGGGCAGGGGAGACCCAGTACTTC. Together with reference TRBV5-6 and TRBJ2-5, the CDR3 gives the full variable domain: DAGVTQSPTHLIKTRGQQVTLRCSPKSGHDTVSWYQQALGQGPQFIFQYYEEEERQRGNFPDRFSGHQFPNYSSELNVNALLLGDSALYLCASSWAGETQYFGPGTRLLVL.

The genes are TRBV30 and TRBJ1-1, with D uncertain. Trimming shortened V by 4 bases and J by 0 bases, and 9 bases separated the two germline ends. CDR3 length: 13 residues. The germline gives CDR1 GTSNPN, CDR2 SVGIG (reference sequence). CDR3 nucleotides: TGTGCCTGGAACGAGGGCGTGAACACTGAAGCTTTCTTT. As protein: CAWNEGVNTEAFF.

V is TRBV28 and J is TRBJ2-5; 7 bases agree with TRBD1. There are 13 residues in the CDR3. Per the germline V gene, CDR1 is MDHEN and CDR2 is SYDVKM. The trim removed 7 bases at V and 10 bases at J, leaving 12 bases unmatched. This chain's CDR3 is CASTLTPTGDQYF. As DNA, the CDR3 is TGTGCCAGCACCCTCACTCCAACAGGGGACCAGTACTTC.

The CDR3 spells CAIRMDRLNTEAFF. CDR3 sequence (DNA): TGTGCCATCAGGATGGACAGATTGAACACTGAAGCTTTCTTT. This chain connects TRBV10-3 to TRBJ1-1; a weak D match, TRBD1 (6 bases). The CDR3 is 14 residues long. Germline V lookup: CDR1 ENHRY, CDR2 SYGVKD. The germline V and J ends were trimmed by 6 bases and 0 bases, with 11 bases remaining between them.

V gene TRBV10-2 combines with J gene TRBJ2-1; TRBD1 agrees at 9 bases. Germline V gene lookup returns CDR1 WSHSY and CDR2 SAAADI. The CDR3 runs to 14 residues. V was pared by 3 bases and J by 8 bases, with 5 bases of the junction left unmatched. The CDR3 here is CASSDRDRVYEQFF. CDR3 nucleotides: TGCGCCAGCAGTGACCGGGACAGGGTTTATGAGCAGTTCTTC.

This clone was picked up a small number of times. The chain employs TRBV13 and TRBJ2-3; D not certain. V was clipped by 6 bases and J by 1 base, with 5 bases between them. The germline gives CDR1 PRHDT, CDR2 FYEKMQ (reference sequence). The CDR3 is 12 residues long. The CDR3 DNA follows: TGTGCCAGCAGTTCGGGCACAGATACGCAGTATTTT. It codes for CASSSGTDTQYF. Filled out from reference TRBV13 and TRBJ2-3, the complete variable domain reads AAGVIQSPRHLIKEKRETATLKCYPIPRHDTVYWYQQGPGQDPQFLISFYEKMQSDKGSIPDRFSAQQFSDYHSELNMSSLELGDSALYFCASSSGTDTQYFGPGTRLTVL.

This chain uses TRBV28 with TRBJ2-7, with D possibly called TRBD1 or TRBD2 (6 bases each). This CDR3 has 20 amino acids. V lost 5 bases and J 2 bases, leaving 31 bases between the germline ends. The germline gives CDR1 MDHEN, CDR2 SYDVKM. The CDR3 spells CASSTPWPGLGGTFPYEQYF. CDR3 sequence (DNA): TGTGCCAGCAGTACCCCTTGGCCCGGGCTTGGCGGGACATTCCCCTACGAGCAGTACTTC.

This clone was recorded only once. V is TRBV27 and J is TRBJ1-2; D is perhaps TRBD1 (5 bases). This CDR3 is 16 amino acids long. Trimming cost V 5 bases and J 4 bases, with 20 bases left between them. Germline CDR1 MNHEY, CDR2 SMNVEV (reference sequence). CDR3 nucleotides: TGTGCCAGCAGTCTGCGAATCGTGCCGGGACCCTATGGCTACACCTTC. Its translation: CASSLRIVPGPYGYTF.

The chain combines TRBV7-8 with TRBJ1-4; D gene ambiguous. This CDR3 contains 13 residues. With 5 bases removed from V and 4 bases from J, the gap between germline ends came to 8 bases. Germline V gives CDR1 SGHVS, CDR2 FQNEAQ. CDR3 region: CASSLSHNEKLFF. Here the CDR3 DNA reads TGTGCCAGCAGCCTGAGCCATAATGAAAAACTGTTTTTT.

This clone was picked up a small number of times. The V and J genes are TRBV4-1 and TRBJ1-5, with D unresolved. The CDR3 is 14 amino acids. V shed 2 bases and J shed 2 bases, with 7 bases lying between them. The germline gives CDR1 MGHRA, CDR2 YSYEKL. The CDR3 nucleotides read TGCGCCAGCAGCCAATATGTGGGCAATCAGCCCCAGCATTTT. The encoded protein is CASSQYVGNQPQHF.

The rearrangement links TRBV27 to TRBJ1-2, with no clear D. The CDR3 sequence is 13 residues long. CDR1 is MNHEY and CDR2 is SMNVEV in the germline V gene (reference sequence). Trimming pared 2 bases from V and 7 bases from J, leaving 11 bases between. CDR3 nucleotide sequence: TGTGCCAGCAGTTTAACCCCAAACGGTGGCTACACCTTC. Translated, it gives CASSLTPNGGYTF.

V is TRBV20-1 and J is TRBJ2-5, with D unclear. CDR1 DFQATT and CDR2 SNEGSKA come from the germline V gene (reference sequence). The V and J ends lost 2 bases and 5 bases respectively, with 6 bases between them. The CDR3 consists of 11 residues. The CDR3: CSARLVETQYF. The CDR3 DNA follows: TGCAGTGCTAGACTAGTGGAGACCCAGTACTTC.

The chain uses TRBV30 and TRBJ2-7; D unresolved. The CDR3 is 11 amino acids. Germline CDR1 reads GTSNPN; CDR2 reads SVGIG (reference sequence). Trimming shortened V by 3 bases and J by 3 bases, and 6 bases separated the two germline ends. The CDR3 nucleotides read TGTGCCTGGAGAATGGGCTACGAGCAGTACTTC. Its protein product is CAWRMGYEQYF.